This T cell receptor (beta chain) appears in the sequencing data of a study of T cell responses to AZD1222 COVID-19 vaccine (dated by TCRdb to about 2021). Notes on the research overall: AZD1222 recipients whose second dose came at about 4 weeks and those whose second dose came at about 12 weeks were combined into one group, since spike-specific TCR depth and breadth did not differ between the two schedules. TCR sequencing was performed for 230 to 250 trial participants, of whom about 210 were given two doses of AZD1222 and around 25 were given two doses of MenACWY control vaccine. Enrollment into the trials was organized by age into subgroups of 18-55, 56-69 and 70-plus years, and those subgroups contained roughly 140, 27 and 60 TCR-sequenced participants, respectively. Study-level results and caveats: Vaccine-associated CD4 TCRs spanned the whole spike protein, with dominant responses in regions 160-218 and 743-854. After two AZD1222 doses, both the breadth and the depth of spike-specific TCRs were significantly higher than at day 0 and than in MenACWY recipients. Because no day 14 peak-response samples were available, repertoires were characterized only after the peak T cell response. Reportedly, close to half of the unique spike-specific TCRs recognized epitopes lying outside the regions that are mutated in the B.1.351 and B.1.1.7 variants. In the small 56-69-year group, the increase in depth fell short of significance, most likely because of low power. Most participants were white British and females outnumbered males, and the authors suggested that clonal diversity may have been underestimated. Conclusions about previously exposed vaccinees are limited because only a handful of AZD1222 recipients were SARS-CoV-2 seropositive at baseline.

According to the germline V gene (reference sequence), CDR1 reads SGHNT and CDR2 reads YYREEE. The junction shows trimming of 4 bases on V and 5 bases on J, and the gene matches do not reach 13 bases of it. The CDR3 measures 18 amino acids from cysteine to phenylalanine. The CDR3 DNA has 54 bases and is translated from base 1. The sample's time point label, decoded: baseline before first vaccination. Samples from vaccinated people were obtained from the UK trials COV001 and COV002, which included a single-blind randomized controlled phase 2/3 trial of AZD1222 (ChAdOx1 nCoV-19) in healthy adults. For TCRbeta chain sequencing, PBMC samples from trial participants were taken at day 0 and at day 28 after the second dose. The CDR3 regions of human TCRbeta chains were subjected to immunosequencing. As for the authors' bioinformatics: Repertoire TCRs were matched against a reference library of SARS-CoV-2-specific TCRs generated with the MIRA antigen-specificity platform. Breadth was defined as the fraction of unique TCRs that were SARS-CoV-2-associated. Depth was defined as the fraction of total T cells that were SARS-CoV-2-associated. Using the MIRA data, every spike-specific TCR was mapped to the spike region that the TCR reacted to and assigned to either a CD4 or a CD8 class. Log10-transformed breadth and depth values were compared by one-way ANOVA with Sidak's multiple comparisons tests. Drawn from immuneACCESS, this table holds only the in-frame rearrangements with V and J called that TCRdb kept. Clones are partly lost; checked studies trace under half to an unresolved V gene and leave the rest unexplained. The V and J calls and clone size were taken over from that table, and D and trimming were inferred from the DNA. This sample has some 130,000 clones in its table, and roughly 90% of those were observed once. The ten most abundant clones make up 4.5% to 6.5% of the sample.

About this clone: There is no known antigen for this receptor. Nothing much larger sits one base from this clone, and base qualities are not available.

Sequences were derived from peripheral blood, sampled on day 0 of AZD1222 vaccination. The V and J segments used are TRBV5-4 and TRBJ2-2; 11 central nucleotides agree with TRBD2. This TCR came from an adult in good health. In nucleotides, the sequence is TGTGCCAGCAGCCTCGCCCCTAGCGGGAGGTTCAGGACCGGGGAGCTGTTTTTT. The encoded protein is CASSLAPSGRFRTGELFF. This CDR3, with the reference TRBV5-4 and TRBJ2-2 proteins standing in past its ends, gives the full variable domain ETGVTQSPTHLIKTRGQQVTLRCSSQSGHNTVSWYQQALGQGPQFIFQYYREEENGRGNFPPRFSGLQFPNYSSELNVNALELDDSALYLCASSLAPSGRFRTGELFFGEGSRLTVL.